This TCR beta chain was sequenced during a study of tumor-infiltrating lymphocytes in localized non-small cell lung cancer. The overall study: Patients included smokers and never-smokers with various histologies, some sampled after neoadjuvant chemotherapy. Findings of the study overall: Different pieces of the same tissue went to different assays, confounding technical variation with intratumor heterogeneity.

Measured with immunoSEQ multiplex PCR; TCRdb has only the in-frame clones, and not every one. Of 9,500 to 15,000 clones listed, approximately 70% are singletons. This CDR3 comprises 11 residues. V dropped 5 bases and J dropped 3 bases, with 8 bases sitting between them. Germline CDR1 is DFQATT and CDR2 is SNEGSKA (reference sequence). Turning to this clone: Its specificity is not known.

The V call is TRBV20-1, the J call TRBJ2-7; weak D call: TRBD1 (6 bases). The TCR was taken from a human donor with non-small cell lung cancer. Sequencing input: uninvolved lung tissue not adjacent to the tumor. DNA of the CDR3: TGCAGTGCTGGGACAATCTACGAGCAGTACTTC. It specifies CSAGTIYEQYF.